A selection of T cell receptor beta chains follows, all from one sample in a study of CXCR3-negative and CXCR3-positive naive CD8 T cells. TCRdb reanalyzed the 5' RACE reads, giving one entry per CDR3 protein sequence and no DNA. In all, the sample yields more than 50,000 distinct CDR3 sequences. Sequenced input: naive CXCR3- CD8+ T cells from blood. All receptors come from a human donor in good health. Some clones in this sample may be carry-over from other donors' samples. Both conserved end residues are part of each CDR3. Each record gives: V gene, J gene, clone size, CDR3 protein. For some rows the clone size is stated as once, few or many, or as a class when expanded; others skip it.

V gene: TRBV6-2/TRBV6-3
J gene: TRBJ2-2
clone size: -
CDR3 protein: CASSYGTLTGELFF

V gene: TRBV28
J gene: TRBJ2-7
clone size: -
CDR3 protein: CASSSPPRAVSYEQYF

V gene: TRBV5-1
J gene: TRBJ1-1
clone size: -
CDR3 protein: CASSSDRGLRYTEAFF

V gene: TRBV3-1
J gene: TRBJ2-1
clone size: -
CDR3 protein: CASRYSGGYYNEQFF

V gene: TRBV29-1
J gene: TRBJ2-7
clone size: -
CDR3 protein: CSVEDGTGEANEQYF

V gene: TRBV7-3
J gene: TRBJ1-1
clone size: -
CDR3 protein: CASSLIPGAAGAFF

V gene: TRBV29-1
J gene: TRBJ2-3
clone size: -
CDR3 protein: CSVESPAARGGSDTQYF

V gene: TRBV20-1
J gene: TRBJ2-2
clone size: medium-sized
CDR3 protein: CSARFQGELFF

V gene: TRBV4-1
J gene: TRBJ2-2
clone size: -
CDR3 protein: CASRLGSTGELFF

V gene: TRBV19
J gene: TRBJ2-1
clone size: -
CDR3 protein: CASKASSGGAVEQFF

V gene: TRBV20-1
J gene: TRBJ2-1
clone size: -
CDR3 protein: CSGPSGRGVDEQFF

V gene: TRBV20-1
J gene: TRBJ2-7
clone size: -
CDR3 protein: CSAKGFKQGYEQYF

V gene: TRBV13
J gene: TRBJ2-7
clone size: -
CDR3 protein: CASSRQNYEQYF

V gene: TRBV7-9
J gene: TRBJ2-5
clone size: -
CDR3 protein: CATRPSGRHETQYF

V gene: TRBV12-3/TRBV12-4
J gene: TRBJ1-5
clone size: -
CDR3 protein: CASSFRVGDRAVQPQHF

V gene: TRBV12-3/TRBV12-4
J gene: TRBJ1-5
clone size: -
CDR3 protein: CASSGQGNQPQHF

V gene: TRBV29-1
J gene: TRBJ2-7
clone size: -
CDR3 protein: CSVPRGGGEQYF

V gene: TRBV11-3
J gene: TRBJ2-7
clone size: -
CDR3 protein: CASSLAAGTSYEQYF

V gene: TRBV29-1
J gene: TRBJ2-7
clone size: -
CDR3 protein: CSVDGDPQAPYEQYF

V gene: TRBV28
J gene: TRBJ2-3
clone size: -
CDR3 protein: CASSLRLAGGLGTDTQYF

V gene: TRBV7-2
J gene: TRBJ1-1
clone size: -
CDR3 protein: CASSQPPGQGNTEAFF

V gene: TRBV28
J gene: TRBJ1-5
clone size: -
CDR3 protein: CASSFLTGRNQPQHF

V gene: TRBV2
J gene: TRBJ1-5
clone size: -
CDR3 protein: CASGLFNQPQHF

V gene: TRBV29-1
J gene: TRBJ2-3
clone size: -
CDR3 protein: CSVERPEQGLDTQYF

V gene: TRBV7-9
J gene: TRBJ2-1
clone size: -
CDR3 protein: CASSLGLLVYNEQFF

V gene: TRBV2
J gene: TRBJ1-1
clone size: -
CDR3 protein: CASSLAGKEDTEAFF

V gene: TRBV5-1
J gene: TRBJ2-7
clone size: -
CDR3 protein: CADPRPGHLSYEQYF

V gene: TRBV13
J gene: TRBJ1-1
clone size: -
CDR3 protein: CASSPQYYENGNTEAFF

V gene: TRBV29-1
J gene: TRBJ2-1
clone size: medium-sized
CDR3 protein: CSVEDRKDNEQFF

V gene: TRBV25-1
J gene: TRBJ2-1
clone size: -
CDR3 protein: CASSPDGEQFF

V gene: TRBV6-4
J gene: TRBJ2-1
clone size: -
CDR3 protein: CASSELAGGNNEQFF